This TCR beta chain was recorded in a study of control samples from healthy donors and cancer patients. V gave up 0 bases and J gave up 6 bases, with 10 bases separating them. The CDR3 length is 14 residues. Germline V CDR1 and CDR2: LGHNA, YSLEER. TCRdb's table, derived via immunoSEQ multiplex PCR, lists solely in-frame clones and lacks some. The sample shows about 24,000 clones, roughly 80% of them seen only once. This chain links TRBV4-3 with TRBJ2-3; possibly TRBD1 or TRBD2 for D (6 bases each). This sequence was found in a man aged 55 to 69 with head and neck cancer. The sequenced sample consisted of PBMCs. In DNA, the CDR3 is TGCGCCAGCAGCCAAGAATGGGGGGCGGATACGCAGTATTTT. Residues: CASSQEWGADTQYF.